The TCR beta chain described here comes from a study of beta chain bispecific antibodies for T cell cancers. Study summary: TRBV sequencing of surviving healthy T cells measured each family's depletion.

Many counts were recorded for this clonotype. The antigen remains unidentified. TCRdb reanalysed the 5' RACE reads using MiXCR and keeps one entry per CDR3 protein. This repertoire shows 20,000 to 25,000 distinct CDR3 sequences, approximately 1.9% found once; its top ten account for under 5.5%. Expansion lasted two to four days, with either anti-CD3 antibody OKT3 or CD3/CD28 beads. This sample: Jurkat plus normal T cells with anti-TRBV12 bispecific. Bispecific antibody was added to 5 x 10^4 normal T cells and 5 x 10^4 target cells. Looked up from germline, CDR1 is LGHDT and CDR2 is YNNKEL (reference sequence). The CDR3 spans 16 residues. V lost 0 bases, J lost 7 bases, and 15 bases lay in between. Regarding the study as a whole: Only targeted and closely related TRBV genes appeared affected. After anti-TRBV12 rather than anti-CD19 exposure, TRBV12-3 made up over 97% less of total TRBV signal. Most targeted TRBV signal came from the leukemia cell line cells, not normal T cells.

This sequence joins TRBV3-1 and TRBJ2-2; D is unresolved. This receptor was taken from a human donor in good health. Some clones in this sample may be carry-over from other donors' samples. The sequencing here drew on healthy donor T cells cultured with leukemia cells, taken from a culture containing a bispecific antibody targeting TCR Vbeta12. CDR3: CASSQDEEQTHGELFF. DNA for the CDR3: TGTGCCAGCAGCCAAGATGAGGAGCAGACCCACGGGGAGCTGTTTTTT.